This T cell receptor beta chain was observed in a study of identical twins. General observations from the study: Among out-of-frame alpha sequences shared by twins, low generation probability occurred in excess. With abundant cord blood beta clonotypes, insertions were fewer; memory repertoires showed no such pattern.

One entry per CDR3 protein, called by TCRdb with MiXCR from the 5' RACE reads. The table shows more than 400,000 distinct CDR3 sequences, with nearly 15% occurring only once. The CDR3 length is 13 residues. The germline V gene has CDR1 SGHTA and CDR2 FQGNSA. Trimming left V 5 bases short and J 7 bases short, with 15 bases between. About this clonotype itself: Its specificity is unknown.

These data were likewise used in another study, on yellow fever vaccine responses in identical twins.

The source is a woman between 18 and 29 years old in good health. The specimen was CD4+ T cells sorted from blood. The chain employs TRBV7-2 and TRBJ2-7; D may match TRBD1 or TRBD2 (5 bases each). The CDR3 protein is CASSERGDFEQYF. DNA for the CDR3: TGTGCCAGCAGCGAAAGGGGAGACTTTGAGCAGTACTTC.